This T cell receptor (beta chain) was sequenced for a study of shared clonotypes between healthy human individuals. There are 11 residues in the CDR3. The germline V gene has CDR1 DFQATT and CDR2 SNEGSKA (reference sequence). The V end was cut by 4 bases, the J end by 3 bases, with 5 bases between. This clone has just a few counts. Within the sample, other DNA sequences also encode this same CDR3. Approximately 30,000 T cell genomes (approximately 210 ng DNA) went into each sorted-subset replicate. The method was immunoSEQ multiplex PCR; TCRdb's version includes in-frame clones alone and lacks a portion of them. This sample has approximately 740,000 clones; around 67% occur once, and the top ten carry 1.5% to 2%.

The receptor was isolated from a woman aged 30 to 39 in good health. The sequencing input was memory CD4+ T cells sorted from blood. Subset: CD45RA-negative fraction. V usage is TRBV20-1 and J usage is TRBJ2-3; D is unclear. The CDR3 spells CSATRTDTQYF. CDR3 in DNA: TGCAGTGCTACACGAACAGATACGCAGTATTTT.